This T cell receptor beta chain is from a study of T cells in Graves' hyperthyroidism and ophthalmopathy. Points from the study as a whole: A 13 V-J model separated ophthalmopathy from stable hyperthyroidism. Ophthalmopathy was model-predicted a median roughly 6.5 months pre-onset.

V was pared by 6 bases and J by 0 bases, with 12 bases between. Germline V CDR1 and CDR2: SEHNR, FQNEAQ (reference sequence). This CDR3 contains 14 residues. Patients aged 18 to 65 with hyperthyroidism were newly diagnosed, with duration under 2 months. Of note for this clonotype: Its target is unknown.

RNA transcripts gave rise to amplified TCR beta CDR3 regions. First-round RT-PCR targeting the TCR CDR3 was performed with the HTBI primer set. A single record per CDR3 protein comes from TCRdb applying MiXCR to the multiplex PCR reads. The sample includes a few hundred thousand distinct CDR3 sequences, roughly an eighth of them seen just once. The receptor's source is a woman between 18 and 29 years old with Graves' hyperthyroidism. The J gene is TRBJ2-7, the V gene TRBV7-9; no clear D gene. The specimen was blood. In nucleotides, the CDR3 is TGTGCCAGCAGACAAATGGGGAACTCCTACGAGCAGTACTTC. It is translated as CASRQMGNSYEQYF.